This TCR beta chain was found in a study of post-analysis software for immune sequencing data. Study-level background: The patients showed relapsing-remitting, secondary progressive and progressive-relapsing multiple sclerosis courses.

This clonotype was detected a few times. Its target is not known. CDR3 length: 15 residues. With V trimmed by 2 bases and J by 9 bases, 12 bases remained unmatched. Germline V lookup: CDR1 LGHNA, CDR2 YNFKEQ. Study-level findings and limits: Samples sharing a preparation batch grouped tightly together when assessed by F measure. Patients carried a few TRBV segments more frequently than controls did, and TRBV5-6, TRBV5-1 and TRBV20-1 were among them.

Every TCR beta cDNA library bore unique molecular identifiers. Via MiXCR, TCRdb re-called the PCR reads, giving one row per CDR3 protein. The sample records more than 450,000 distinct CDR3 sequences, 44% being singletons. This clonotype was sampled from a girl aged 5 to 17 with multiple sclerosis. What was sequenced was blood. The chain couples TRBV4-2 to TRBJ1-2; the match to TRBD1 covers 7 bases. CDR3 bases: TGTGCCAGCAGCCAAACCTCCGGGACAGCTAATCGCTACACCTTC. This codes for CASSQTSGTANRYTF.